Presented here are 8 T cell receptor beta chains from one specimen sequenced in a study of T cell responses to AZD1222 COVID-19 vaccine. The assay was immunoSEQ multiplex PCR, and TCRdb's table has in-frame clones only and misses some. The sample records 100,000 to 120,000 clones, about 91% being singletons. Here the sequenced sample was peripheral blood, taken 28 days after the second AZD1222 dose. The receptor set was obtained from an adult who received the AZD1222 COVID-19 vaccine.

Details on this clone: Additional DNA sequences in this sample encode the identical CDR3. This chain joins TRBV28 and TRBJ2-7; D is uncertain. This CDR3 contains 12 residues. The V end lost 6 bases, the J end lost 3 bases, and 9 bases lay between the germline ends. Per germline, CDR1 MDHEN and CDR2 SYDVKM. DNA of the CDR3: TGTGCCAGCAGCTCCCCCGGCTACGAGCAGTACTTC. It encodes CASSSPGYEQYF.

This chain links TRBV18 with TRBJ2-1, with 13 bases matching TRBD2. This CDR3 spans 16 amino acids. Trimming took 0 bases from V and 10 from J; bases not matched to a gene: 6. Germline V lookup: CDR1 KGHSH, CDR2 LQKENI. In DNA form, the CDR3 reads TGTGCCAGCTCACCACCGAGACTAGCGGGAGGTTACGAGCAGTTCTTC. This sequence encodes CASSPPRLAGGYEQFF.

The CDR3 sequence is CASSIDRGSVYGYTF. The CDR3 bases are TGTGCCAGTAGTATAGATCGGGGGTCCGTCTATGGCTACACCTTC. V is TRBV19 and J is TRBJ1-2; a possible D gene is TRBD1 (5 bases). Germline CDR1 reads LNHDA; CDR2 reads SQIVND (reference sequence). The CDR3 extends over 15 amino acids. Trimming cost V 0 bases and J 4 bases, with 12 bases left between them.

V is TRBV19 and J is TRBJ2-3, with D uncertain. V shed 1 base and J shed 1 base, with 6 bases lying between them. The CDR3 sequence is 14 residues long. Germline values: CDR1 LNHDA, CDR2 SQIVND (reference sequence). The DNA of the CDR3 is TGTGCCAGTAGTATAGGGACGCGCACAGATACGCAGTATTTT. Its protein is CASSIGTRTDTQYF.

This clone was detected once. CDR3 DNA: TGTGCCAGCTCACCGCCGGGATCGAACACTGAAGCTTTCTTT. Translated, it gives CASSPPGSNTEAFF. The chain uses TRBV18 and TRBJ1-1; D is undetermined. V was pared by 3 bases and J by 1 base, with 9 bases between. This CDR3 has 14 residues. CDR1 is KGHSH and CDR2 is LQKENI in the germline V gene.

V and J are TRBV4-3 and TRBJ1-3; 9 positions match TRBD1. Germline V gene data show CDR1 as LGHNA and CDR2 as YSLEER. The J segment lost 4 bases and the V segment lost 4 bases, leaving 11 bases of the junction unmatched. There are 17 residues in the CDR3. CDR3 amino acids: CASSLLTGTGSGNTIYF. As DNA, the CDR3 is TGCGCCAGCAGCCTCCTTACGGGGACAGGGTCCGGAAACACCATATATTTT.

This chain uses TRBV27 with TRBJ1-6; maybe TRBD1 (6 bases). CDR3 size: 15 residues. V lost 6 bases and J 7 bases, leaving 16 bases between the germline ends. Germline-derived CDR1 and CDR2 are MNHEY and SMNVEV (reference sequence). This CDR3 is CASSPAGARNSPLHF. As DNA, the CDR3 is TGTGCCAGCAGCCCCGCAGGGGCTCGAAATTCACCCCTCCACTTT.

CDR3 DNA sequence: TGTGCCAGCAGTTACTCGGCCCTAACCGGGGAAAAACTGTTTTTT. This translates into CASSYSALTGEKLFF. The V gene is TRBV6-5, the J gene TRBJ1-4; D is uncertain. The V gene lost 0 bases and the J gene lost 8 bases, with 13 bases spanning the gap. CDR3 length: 15 residues. The germline V gene has CDR1 MNHEY and CDR2 SVGAGI.